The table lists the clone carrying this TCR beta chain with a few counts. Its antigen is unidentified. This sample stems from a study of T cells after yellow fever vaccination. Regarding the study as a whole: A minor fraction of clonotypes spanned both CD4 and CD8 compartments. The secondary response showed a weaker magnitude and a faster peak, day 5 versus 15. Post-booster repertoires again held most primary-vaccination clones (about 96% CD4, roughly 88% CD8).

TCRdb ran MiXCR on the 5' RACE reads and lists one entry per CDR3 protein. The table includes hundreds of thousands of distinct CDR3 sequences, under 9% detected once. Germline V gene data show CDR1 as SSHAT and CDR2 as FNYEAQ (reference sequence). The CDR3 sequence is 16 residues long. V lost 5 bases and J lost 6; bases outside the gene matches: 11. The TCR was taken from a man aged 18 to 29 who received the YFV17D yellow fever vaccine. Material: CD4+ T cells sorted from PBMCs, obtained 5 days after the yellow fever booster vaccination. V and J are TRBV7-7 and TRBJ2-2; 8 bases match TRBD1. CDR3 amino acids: CASSQQGGWGSGELFF. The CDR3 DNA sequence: TGTGCCAGCAGCCAACAGGGGGGCTGGGGTTCCGGGGAGCTGTTTTTT.